The sample holds one count of the clone carrying this T cell receptor (beta chain). Per the germline V gene, CDR1 is DFQATT and CDR2 is SNEGSKA (reference sequence). The CDR3 sequence is 15 residues long. Trimming took 3 bases from V and 2 from J, leaving 16 bases between them. The TCR beta profiling, which covered VDJ combination and CDR3 sequence, was carried out using genomic DNA as the template. TCRdb re-called the reads through MiXCR, storing one row per CDR3 protein. Here the sample spans 200,000 or so distinct CDR3 sequences, around three fifths being singletons. Patients sequenced had flow cytometry evidence of CD8+CD57+ cell expansion. These data belong to a study of CD8+CD57+ T cells in acquired aplastic anemia.

J is TRBJ1-2 and V is TRBV20-1, with a weak D call TRBD1 (5 bases). This clonotype originated in a human donor with aplastic anemia. Material for sequencing was sorted CD4+, CD8+, or CD8+CD57+ T cells (not recorded which) from PBMCs. The CDR3 loop is CSARIRDLTNYGYTF. The CDR3, as DNA: TGCAGTGCTAGGATCCGGGACTTGACGAACTATGGCTACACCTTC.